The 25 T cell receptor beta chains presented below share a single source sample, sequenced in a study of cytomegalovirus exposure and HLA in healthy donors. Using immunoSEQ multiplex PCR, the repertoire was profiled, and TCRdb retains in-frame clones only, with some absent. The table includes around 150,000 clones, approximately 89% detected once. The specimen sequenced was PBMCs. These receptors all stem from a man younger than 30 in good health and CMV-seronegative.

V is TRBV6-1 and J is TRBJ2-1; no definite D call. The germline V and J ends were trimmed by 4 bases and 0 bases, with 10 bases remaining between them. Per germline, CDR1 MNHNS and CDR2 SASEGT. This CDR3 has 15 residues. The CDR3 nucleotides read TGTGCCAGCAGTGTTGTGGAGTTCTCCTACAATGAGCAGTTCTTC. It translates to CASSVVEFSYNEQFF.

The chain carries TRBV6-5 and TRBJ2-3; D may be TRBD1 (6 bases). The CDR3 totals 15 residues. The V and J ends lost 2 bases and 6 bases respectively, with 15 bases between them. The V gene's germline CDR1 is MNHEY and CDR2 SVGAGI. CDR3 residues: CASSYPASTGDTQYF. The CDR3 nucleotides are TGTGCCAGCAGTTACCCCGCCTCTACAGGGGATACGCAGTATTTT.

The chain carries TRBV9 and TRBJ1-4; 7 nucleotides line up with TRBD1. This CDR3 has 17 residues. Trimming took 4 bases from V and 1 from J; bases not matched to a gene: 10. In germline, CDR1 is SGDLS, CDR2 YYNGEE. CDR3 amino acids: CASSPRTGLQTNEKLFF. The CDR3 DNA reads TGTGCCAGCAGCCCACGGACAGGCCTTCAAACTAATGAAAAACTGTTTTTT.

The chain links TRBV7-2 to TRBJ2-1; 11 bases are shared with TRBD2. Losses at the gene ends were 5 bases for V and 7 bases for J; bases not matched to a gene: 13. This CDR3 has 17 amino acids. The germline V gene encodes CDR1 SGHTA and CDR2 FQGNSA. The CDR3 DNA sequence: TGTGCCAGCAGCCCAGCCGTCGGGACTAGCGGTACGAATGAGCAGTTCTTC. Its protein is CASSPAVGTSGTNEQFF.

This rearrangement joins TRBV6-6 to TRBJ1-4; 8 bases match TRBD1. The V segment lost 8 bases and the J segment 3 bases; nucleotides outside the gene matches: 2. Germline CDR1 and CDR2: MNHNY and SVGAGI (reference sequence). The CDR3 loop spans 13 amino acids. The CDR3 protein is CASRTGSNEKLFF. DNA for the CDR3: TGTGCCAGCCGGACAGGGTCTAATGAAAAACTGTTTTTT.

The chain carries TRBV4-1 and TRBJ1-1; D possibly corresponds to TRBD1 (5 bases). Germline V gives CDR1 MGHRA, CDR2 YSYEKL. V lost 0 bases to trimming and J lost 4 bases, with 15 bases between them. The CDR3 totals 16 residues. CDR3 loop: CASSQDFTGGSTEAFF. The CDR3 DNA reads TGCGCCAGCAGCCAAGATTTTACCGGGGGATCCACTGAAGCTTTCTTT.

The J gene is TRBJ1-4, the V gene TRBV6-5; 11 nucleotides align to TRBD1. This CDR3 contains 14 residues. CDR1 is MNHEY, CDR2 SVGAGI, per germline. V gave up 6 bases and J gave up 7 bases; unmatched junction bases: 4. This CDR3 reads CASSPDRGREKLFF. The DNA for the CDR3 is TGTGCCAGCAGCCCGGACAGGGGGCGTGAAAAACTGTTTTTT.

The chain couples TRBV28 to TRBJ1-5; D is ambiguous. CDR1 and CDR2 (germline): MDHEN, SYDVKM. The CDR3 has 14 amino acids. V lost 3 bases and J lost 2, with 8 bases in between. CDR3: CASSFSRGNQPQHF. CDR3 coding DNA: TGTGCCAGCAGTTTTTCGCGTGGCAATCAGCCCCAGCATTTT.

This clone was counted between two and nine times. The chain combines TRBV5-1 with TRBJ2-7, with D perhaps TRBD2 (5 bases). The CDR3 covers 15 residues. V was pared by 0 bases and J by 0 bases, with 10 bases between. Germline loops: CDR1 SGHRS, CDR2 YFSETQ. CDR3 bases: TGCGCCAGCAGCTTGGTTCTGGGGAGCTCCTACGAGCAGTACTTC. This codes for CASSLVLGSSYEQYF.

CDR3 nucleotide sequence: TGTGCCAGCAGCTTGGCGGACAGCACCTACTATGGCTACACCTTC. Translation gives CASSLADSTYYGYTF. The rearrangement joins TRBV5-5 to TRBJ1-2, with a possible D match to TRBD1 (6 bases). V lost 0 bases, J lost 3 bases, and 12 bases lay in between. Germline values: CDR1 SGHKS, CDR2 YYEKEE (reference sequence). The CDR3 contains 15 residues.

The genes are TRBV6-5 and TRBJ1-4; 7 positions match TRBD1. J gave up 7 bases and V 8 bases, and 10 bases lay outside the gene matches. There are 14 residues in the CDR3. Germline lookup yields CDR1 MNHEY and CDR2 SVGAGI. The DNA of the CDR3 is TGTGCCAGCGGCCGGACAGGCTTGCGTGAAAAACTGTTTTTT. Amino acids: CASGRTGLREKLFF.

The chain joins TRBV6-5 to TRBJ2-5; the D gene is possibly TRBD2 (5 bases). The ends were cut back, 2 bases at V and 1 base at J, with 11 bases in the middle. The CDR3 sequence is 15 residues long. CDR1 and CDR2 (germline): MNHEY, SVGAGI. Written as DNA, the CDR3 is TGTGCCAGCAGTTACGAGCGGACGCGCCAAGAGACCCAGTACTTC. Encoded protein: CASSYERTRQETQYF.

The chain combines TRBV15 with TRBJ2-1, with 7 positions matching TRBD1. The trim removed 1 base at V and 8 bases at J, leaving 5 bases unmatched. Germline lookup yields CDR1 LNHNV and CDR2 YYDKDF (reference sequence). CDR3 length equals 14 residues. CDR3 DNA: TGTGCCACCAGCAGAGCCGGGACAGTCGATGAGCAGTTCTTC. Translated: CATSRAGTVDEQFF.

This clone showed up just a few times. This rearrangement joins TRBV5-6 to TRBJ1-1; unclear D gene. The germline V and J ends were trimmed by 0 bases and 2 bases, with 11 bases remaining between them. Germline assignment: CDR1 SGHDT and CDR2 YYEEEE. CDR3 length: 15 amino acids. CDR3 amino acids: CASSLVPGRNTEAFF. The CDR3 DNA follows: TGTGCCAGCAGCTTGGTGCCGGGGAGAAACACTGAAGCTTTCTTT.

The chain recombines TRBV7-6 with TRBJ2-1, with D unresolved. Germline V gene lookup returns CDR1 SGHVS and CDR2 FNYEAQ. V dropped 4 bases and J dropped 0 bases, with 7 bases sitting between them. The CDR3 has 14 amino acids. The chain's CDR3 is CASSSSSSYNEQFF. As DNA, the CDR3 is TGTGCCAGCAGCTCCTCCAGCTCCTACAATGAGCAGTTCTTC.

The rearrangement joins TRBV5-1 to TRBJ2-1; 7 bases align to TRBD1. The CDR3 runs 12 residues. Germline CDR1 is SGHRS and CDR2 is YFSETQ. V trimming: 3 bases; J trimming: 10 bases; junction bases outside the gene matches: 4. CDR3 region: CASSSMTGEQFF. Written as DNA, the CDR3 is TGCGCCAGCAGCTCGATGACAGGGGAGCAGTTCTTC.

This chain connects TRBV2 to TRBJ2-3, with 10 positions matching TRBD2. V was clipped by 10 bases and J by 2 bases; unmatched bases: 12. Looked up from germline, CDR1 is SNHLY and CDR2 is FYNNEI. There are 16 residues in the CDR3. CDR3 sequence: CATSPRTSGYTDTQYF. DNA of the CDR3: TGTGCCACCTCGCCTAGGACTAGCGGTTACACAGATACGCAGTATTTT. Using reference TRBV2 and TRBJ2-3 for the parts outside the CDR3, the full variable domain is EPEVTQTPSHQVTQMGQEVILRCVPISNHLYFYWYRQILGQKVEFLVSFYNNEISEKSEIFDDQFSVERPDGSNFTLKIRSTKLEDSAMYFCATSPRTSGYTDTQYFGPGTRLTVL.

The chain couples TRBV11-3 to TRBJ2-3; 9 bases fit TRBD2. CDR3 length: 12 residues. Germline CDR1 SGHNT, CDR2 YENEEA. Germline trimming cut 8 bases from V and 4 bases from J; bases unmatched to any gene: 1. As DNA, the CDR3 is TGTGCCAGCGGACTAGCGCCAGATACGCAGTATTTT. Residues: CASGLAPDTQYF.

Here the CDR3 reads CASSSGDTDTQYF. The CDR3 DNA reads as TGTGCCAGCTCTAGCGGTGACACAGATACGCAGTATTTT. V is TRBV5-4 and J is TRBJ2-3; TRBD2 matches at 7 bases. Germline CDR1 is SGHNT and CDR2 is YYREEE (reference sequence). With 7 bases clipped from V and 2 bases from J, the junction kept 4 bases outside the gene matches. The CDR3 totals 13 residues.

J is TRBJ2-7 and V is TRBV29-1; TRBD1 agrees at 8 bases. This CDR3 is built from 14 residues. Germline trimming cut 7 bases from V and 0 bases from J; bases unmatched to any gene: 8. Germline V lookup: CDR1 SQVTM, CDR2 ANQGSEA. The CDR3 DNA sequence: TGCAGCGCCGCCGGACAGGGCCCCTCCTACGAGCAGTACGTC. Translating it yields CSAAGQGPSYEQYV.

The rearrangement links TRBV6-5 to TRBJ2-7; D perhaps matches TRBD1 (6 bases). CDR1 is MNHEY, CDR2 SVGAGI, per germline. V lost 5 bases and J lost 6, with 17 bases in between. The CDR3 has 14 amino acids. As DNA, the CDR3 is TGTGCCAGCAGTGCCCTCAGGGGAGAGGGCGAGCAGTACGTC. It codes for CASSALRGEGEQYV.

CDR3 nucleotides: TGTGCCAGCAGCTTCTCAGGTGGAAAAGGACAGCCCCAGCATTTT. Its protein product is CASSFSGGKGQPQHF. The V and J genes are TRBV7-2 and TRBJ1-5; D remains ambiguous. This CDR3 is 15 amino acids long. Trimming pared 3 bases from V and 7 bases from J, leaving 16 bases between. Germline V gene data show CDR1 as SGHTA and CDR2 as FQGNSA.

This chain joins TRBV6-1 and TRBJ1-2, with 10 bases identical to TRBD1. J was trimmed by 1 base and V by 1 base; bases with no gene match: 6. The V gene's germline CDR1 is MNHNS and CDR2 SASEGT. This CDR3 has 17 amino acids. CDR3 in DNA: TGTGCCAGCAGTGAAGAGAGGACAGGGGGTATTAACTATGGCTACACCTTC. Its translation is CASSEERTGGINYGYTF.

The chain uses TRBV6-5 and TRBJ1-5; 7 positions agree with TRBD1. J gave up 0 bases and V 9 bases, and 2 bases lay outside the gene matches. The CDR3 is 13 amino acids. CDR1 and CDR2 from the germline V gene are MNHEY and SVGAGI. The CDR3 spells CASSGGSNQPQHF. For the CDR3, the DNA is TGTGCCAGTTCAGGGGGTAGCAATCAGCCCCAGCATTTT.

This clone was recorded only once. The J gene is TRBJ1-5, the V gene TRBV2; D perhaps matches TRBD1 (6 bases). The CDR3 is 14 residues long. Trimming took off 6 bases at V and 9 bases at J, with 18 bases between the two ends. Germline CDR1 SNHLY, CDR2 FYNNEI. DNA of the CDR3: TGTGCCAGCAGAGGCCCCAGGGGTAGGGTGCCCCAGCATTTT. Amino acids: CASRGPRGRVPQHF.